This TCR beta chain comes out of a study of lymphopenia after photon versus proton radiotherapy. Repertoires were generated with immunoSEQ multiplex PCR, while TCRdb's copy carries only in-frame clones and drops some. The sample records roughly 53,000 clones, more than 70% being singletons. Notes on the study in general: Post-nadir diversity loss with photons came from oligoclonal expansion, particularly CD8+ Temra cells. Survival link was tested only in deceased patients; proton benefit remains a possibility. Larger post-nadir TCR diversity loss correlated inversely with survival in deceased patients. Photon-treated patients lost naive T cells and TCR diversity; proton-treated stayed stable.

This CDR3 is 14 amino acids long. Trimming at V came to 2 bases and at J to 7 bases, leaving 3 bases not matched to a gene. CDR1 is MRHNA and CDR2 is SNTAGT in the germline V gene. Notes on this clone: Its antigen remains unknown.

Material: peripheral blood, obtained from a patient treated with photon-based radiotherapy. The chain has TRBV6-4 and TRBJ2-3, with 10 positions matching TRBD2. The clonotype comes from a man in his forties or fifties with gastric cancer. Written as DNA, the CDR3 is TGTGCCAGCAGTGACGAGCGGGAGGGAAATACGCAGTATTTT. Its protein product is CASSDEREGNTQYF.